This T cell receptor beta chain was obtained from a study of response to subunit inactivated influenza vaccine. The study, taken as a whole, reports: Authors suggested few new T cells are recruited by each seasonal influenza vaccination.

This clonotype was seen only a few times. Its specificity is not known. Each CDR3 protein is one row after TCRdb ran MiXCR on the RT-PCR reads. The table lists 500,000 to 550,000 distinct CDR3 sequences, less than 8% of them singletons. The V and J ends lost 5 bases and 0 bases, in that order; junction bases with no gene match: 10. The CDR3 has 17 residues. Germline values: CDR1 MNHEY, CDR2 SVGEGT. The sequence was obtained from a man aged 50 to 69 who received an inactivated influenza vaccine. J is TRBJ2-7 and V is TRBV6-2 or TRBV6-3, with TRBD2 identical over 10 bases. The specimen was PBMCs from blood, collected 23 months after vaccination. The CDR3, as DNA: TGTGCCAGCAGTCGCCCCCGTCTAGCGGGGGACTCCTACGAGCAGTACTTC. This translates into CASSRPRLAGDSYEQYF.